A single sample is the source of the 19 T cell receptor beta chains below, sequenced in a study of blood T cell repertoires in COVID-19. Here immunoSEQ multiplex PCR was the method, and the copy in TCRdb shows in-frame clones only, minus some. In the table there are a few hundred thousand clones, 75% to 90% of which are singletons. Sequenced: peripheral blood. Receptors originate from a woman aged 25 to 39 with active or convalescent COVID-19.

The chain combines TRBV5-1 with TRBJ1-2; a weak D match, TRBD1 (6 bases). V lost 4 bases to trimming and J lost 8 bases, with 15 bases between them. The CDR3 is 13 amino acids. Looked up from germline, CDR1 is SGHRS and CDR2 is YFSETQ. The CDR3 sequence: CASSRDTSEGYTF. DNA of the CDR3: TGCGCCAGCAGCCGGGACACATCTGAGGGCTACACCTTC.

This clone turned up a few times. V is TRBV30 and J is TRBJ2-2; the D gene is possibly TRBD1 (5 bases). The germline CDR1 and CDR2 sequences are GTSNPN and SVGIG (reference sequence). Trimming stripped 3 bases from V and 2 bases from J, with 10 bases between. The CDR3 runs 14 residues. In DNA form, the CDR3 reads TGTGCCTGGAGCTTCGGACACAACACCGGGGAGCTGTTTTTT. Its translation is CAWSFGHNTGELFF.

V usage is TRBV5-1 and J usage is TRBJ2-3, with D perhaps matching TRBD2 (5 bases). The CDR3 runs to 16 residues. Germline CDR1 SGHRS, CDR2 YFSETQ. V was cut by 0 bases and J by 2 bases, with 13 bases left in between. CDR3 protein: CASSLGSTGYTDTQYF. Written as DNA, the CDR3 is TGCGCCAGCAGCTTGGGGTCTACGGGGTACACAGATACGCAGTATTTT.

This clone was seen just once. The chain has TRBV19 and TRBJ1-5; the D is unclear. Germline values: CDR1 LNHDA, CDR2 SQIVND (reference sequence). CDR3 length: 15 residues. Trimming took off 1 base at V and 0 bases at J, with 7 bases between the two ends. The DNA of the CDR3 is TGTGCCAGTAGTATAGTGCTAAATAGCAATCAGCCCCAGCATTTT. This encodes CASSIVLNSNQPQHF.

The chain combines TRBV4-1 with TRBJ1-6, with unresolved D. CDR1 is MGHRA and CDR2 is YSYEKL in the germline V gene. The V gene lost 4 bases and the J gene lost 6 bases, with 7 bases spanning the gap. The CDR3 length is 13 residues. CDR3 protein: CASSRLLNSPLHF. The CDR3 DNA reads TGCGCCAGCAGCCGCCTACTTAATTCACCCCTCCACTTT.

The V and J genes are TRBV4-1 and TRBJ2-7, with D unclear. V lost 0 bases to trimming and J lost 2 bases, with 14 bases between them. In germline, CDR1 is MGHRA, CDR2 YSYEKL. The CDR3 consists of 16 residues. This CDR3 reads CASSQDLGQVAYEQYF. CDR3 sequence (DNA): TGCGCCAGCAGCCAAGATCTGGGCCAGGTGGCCTACGAGCAGTACTTC.

About this clone itself: At one of its ends the junction is not consistent with the germline gene, which may arise from a read error. The identical CDR3 is also encoded by other nucleotide sequences in the sample. This sequence joins TRBV11-2 and TRBJ2-7; 8 nucleotides align to TRBD1. This CDR3 has 15 residues. Germline-derived CDR1 and CDR2 are SGHAT and FQNNGV. The CDR3 DNA reads as TGTGCCAGCAGCCCCCAGACAGGGGTCGCCTACGAGCAGTACTTT. Amino acid sequence: CASSPQTGVAYEQYF.

V usage is TRBV7-9 and J usage is TRBJ1-2; 9 nucleotides line up with TRBD1. The ends lost 5 bases at V and 13 bases at J; junction bases unmatched: 14. Germline V gene data show CDR1 as SEHNR and CDR2 as FQNEAQ (reference sequence). The CDR3 sequence is 14 residues long. CDR3 DNA: TGTGCCAGCAGCCCCCCGGGACAGGGAGTTAAGTGCACCTTC. Amino acids: CASSPPGQGVKCTF. Supplemented by reference TRBV7-9 and TRBJ1-2, the full variable domain reads DTGVSQNPRHKITKRGQNVTFRCDPISEHNRLYWYRQTLGQGPEFLTYFQNEAQLEKSRLLSDRFSAERPKGSFSTLEIQRTEQGDSAMYLCASSPPGQGVKCTFGSGTRLTVV.

V usage is TRBV2 and J usage is TRBJ2-7; D uncertain. The germline V gene has CDR1 SNHLY and CDR2 FYNNEI. The CDR3 runs to 13 residues. The V gene lost 6 bases and the J gene lost 5 bases, with 14 bases spanning the gap. CDR3 residues: CASRQRGKDEQYF. CDR3 DNA: TGTGCCAGCAGGCAGCGAGGAAAAGACGAGCAGTACTTC. Variable domain in full (rest from reference TRBV2 and TRBJ2-7): EPEVTQTPSHQVTQMGQEVILRCVPISNHLYFYWYRQILGQKVEFLVSFYNNEISEKSEIFDDQFSVERPDGSNFTLKIRSTKLEDSAMYFCASRQRGKDEQYFGPGTRLTVT.

The gene calls are TRBV5-1 and TRBJ1-4; D gene ambiguous. CDR1 and CDR2 (germline): SGHRS, YFSETQ. V lost 0 bases to trimming and J lost 4 bases, with 7 bases between them. This CDR3 has 14 amino acids. The CDR3 loop reads CASSLAGYNEKLFF. The CDR3 DNA follows: TGCGCCAGCAGCTTGGCGGGGTATAATGAAAAACTGTTTTTT.

CDR3 sequence: CASSSGGRQGPYEAFF. DNA for the CDR3: TGTGCCAGCAGCTCGGGAGGAAGACAGGGGCCCTATGAAGCTTTCTTT. The chain couples TRBV11-2 to TRBJ1-1; TRBD1 matches at 8 bases. The CDR3 contains 16 residues. Trimming at V came to 4 bases and at J to 7 bases, leaving 14 bases not matched to a gene. Germline values: CDR1 SGHAT, CDR2 FQNNGV.

The genes are TRBV20-1 and TRBJ2-7; no definite D call. The CDR3 runs 11 residues. CDR1 is DFQATT and CDR2 is SNEGSKA in the germline V gene (reference sequence). Trimming removed 4 bases from V and 2 bases from J, with 6 bases in between. CDR3 protein: CSATLTYEQYF. The CDR3 DNA is TGCAGTGCTACCCTTACCTACGAGCAGTACTTC.

The chain has TRBV3-1 (or the pseudogene TRBV3-2) and TRBJ2-1; 8 bases fit TRBD2. The germline CDR1 and CDR2 sequences are LGHDT and YNNKEL (reference sequence). The CDR3 runs 17 residues. After removal of 4 bases from V and 6 bases from J, the junction contained 14 bases not matched to a gene. The CDR3 reads CASSPPTGRGAINEQFF. In DNA form, the CDR3 reads TGTGCCAGCAGCCCACCTACGGGGCGGGGGGCGATCAATGAGCAGTTCTTC.

The rearrangement joins TRBV9 to TRBJ1-3, with 9 bases identical to TRBD1. The CDR3 runs 15 residues. Germline loops: CDR1 SGDLS, CDR2 YYNGEE. The J segment lost 4 bases and the V segment lost 2 bases, leaving 4 bases of the junction unmatched. CDR3 DNA sequence: TGTGCCAGCAGCGTCCTCGGGACAGGGGGAAACACCATATATTTT. Translating gives CASSVLGTGGNTIYF.

The rearrangement uses TRBV7-9 and TRBJ2-2; D perhaps matches TRBD1 (6 bases). Germline values: CDR1 SEHNR, CDR2 FQNEAQ (reference sequence). This CDR3 region has 17 residues. With 4 bases removed from V and 3 bases from J, the gap between germline ends came to 18 bases. The CDR3 DNA sequence: TGTGCCAGCAGCTCAGCTCCGTTGGACAGTCACACCGGGGAGCTGTTTTTT. It encodes CASSSAPLDSHTGELFF.

The chain employs TRBV11-3 and TRBJ2-7; TRBD1 might be the D (5 bases). The germline gives CDR1 SGHNT, CDR2 YENEEA. The V and J ends lost 3 bases and 7 bases respectively, with 13 bases between them. The CDR3 is 13 residues long. CDR3 amino acids: CASSLGPSQEQYF. The DNA of the CDR3 is TGTGCCAGCAGCTTGGGGCCCAGCCAGGAGCAGTACTTC.

This clone has only one observation. The chain uses TRBV7-2 and TRBJ2-3; no clear D gene. Trimming shortened V by 0 bases and J by 0 bases, and 4 bases separated the two germline ends. CDR3 size: 14 residues. Germline values: CDR1 SGHTA, CDR2 FQGNSA. CDR3 in amino acids: CASSLASSTDTQYF. The CDR3 DNA is TGTGCCAGCAGCTTAGCTTCTAGCACAGATACGCAGTATTTT.

The chain links TRBV9 to TRBJ2-1; the D is unclear. The V end was cut by 4 bases, the J end by 2 bases, with 13 bases between. The CDR3 runs 15 residues. Germline CDR1 is SGDLS and CDR2 is YYNGEE. The CDR3 reads CASSPLDSPYNEQFF. Written as DNA, the CDR3 is TGTGCCAGCAGCCCTCTAGATTCACCCTACAATGAGCAGTTCTTC.

This clone was counted a single time. This chain joins TRBV7-9 and TRBJ2-7; 12 bases agree with TRBD2. Germline loops: CDR1 SEHNR, CDR2 FQNEAQ (reference sequence). V lost 5 bases, J lost 4 bases, and 6 bases stayed unmatched. This CDR3 contains 15 residues. CDR3 bases: TGTGCCAGCAGCCCCGGACTAGCGGGGAGGTACGAGCAGTACTTC. Its translation: CASSPGLAGRYEQYF.